A selection of T cell receptor beta chains follows, all from one sample in a study of blood T cell repertoires in COVID-19. Repertoires were generated with immunoSEQ multiplex PCR, while TCRdb's copy carries only in-frame clones and drops some. Among 68,000 or so clones listed, around nine tenths were seen once. The sequencing input was peripheral blood. Receptor source: an older man with active or convalescent COVID-19. The CDR3 runs from the conserved cysteine through the conserved F or W. Fields, in order: clone size, J gene, V gene, D gene, CDR3 DNA, CDR3 protein. The D gene is left open where the match is weak. Expanded clones are given a class, and other clones once, few, many or no size at all.

clone_size: NA
j_call: TRBJ2-5
v_call: TRBV5-1
d_call: NA
cdr3_nt: TGCGCCAGCAGCCTACAGATTCAAGAGACCCAGTACTTC
cdr3_aa: CASSLQIQETQYF

clone_size: NA
j_call: TRBJ2-3
v_call: TRBV9
d_call: NA
cdr3_nt: TGTGCCAGCAGCGTAGTTTCGGCGGGGGCCACAGATACGCAGTATTTT
cdr3_aa: CASSVVSAGATDTQYF

clone_size: NA
j_call: TRBJ2-3
v_call: TRBV5-1
d_call: TRBD2
cdr3_nt: TGCGCCAGCAGCTTGGTTCGGGGGGGCCCGGGAGGCACAGATACGCAGTATTTT
cdr3_aa: CASSLVRGGPGGTDTQYF

clone_size: NA
j_call: TRBJ1-2
v_call: TRBV2
d_call: TRBD1
cdr3_nt: TGTGCCAGCAGGGCGGGACAGGGTTCCGGCTACACCTTC
cdr3_aa: CASRAGQGSGYTF

clone_size: NA
j_call: TRBJ1-3
v_call: TRBV27
d_call: NA
cdr3_nt: TGTGCCAGCGCAAAACGGACAGAAATCGGAAACACCATATATTTT
cdr3_aa: CASAKRTEIGNTIYF

clone_size: NA
j_call: TRBJ2-2
v_call: TRBV11-2
d_call: NA
cdr3_nt: TGTGCCAGCAGCCTTGACAGTTCCAACACCGGGGAGCTGTTTTTT
cdr3_aa: CASSLDSSNTGELFF

clone_size: NA
j_call: TRBJ2-1
v_call: TRBV7-3
d_call: NA
cdr3_nt: TGTGCCAGCAGCTTAGGAAAGGGGGAGCAGTTCTTC
cdr3_aa: CASSLGKGEQFF

clone_size: NA
j_call: TRBJ1-4
v_call: TRBV18
d_call: NA
cdr3_nt: TGTGCCAGCTCTCCCGGGGGGCTGGCAGGTGAAAAACTGTTTTTT
cdr3_aa: CASSPGGLAGEKLFF

clone_size: NA
j_call: TRBJ2-2
v_call: TRBV11-2
d_call: TRBD1
cdr3_nt: TGTGCCAGCAGGTACCCCGGACAGGGGCAAACCGGGGAGCTGTTTTTT
cdr3_aa: CASRYPGQGQTGELFF

clone_size: few
j_call: TRBJ2-2
v_call: TRBV5-1
d_call: NA
cdr3_nt: TGCGCCAGCGGGTCTACGGGGGCGAACACCGGGGAGCTGTTTTTT
cdr3_aa: CASGSTGANTGELFF

clone_size: few
j_call: TRBJ2-3
v_call: TRBV2
d_call: TRBD1
cdr3_nt: TGTGCCAGCAGTACAAACAGGGGAACAGATACGCAGTATTTT
cdr3_aa: CASSTNRGTDTQYF

clone_size: few
j_call: TRBJ1-2
v_call: TRBV6-2/TRBV6-3
d_call: NA
cdr3_nt: TGTGCCAGCAGTTACTCTGGGACTCGAAATGGCTACACCTTC
cdr3_aa: CASSYSGTRNGYTF

clone_size: NA
j_call: TRBJ1-5
v_call: TRBV11-2
d_call: NA
cdr3_nt: TGTGCCAGCAGCCGGGAGAGCAATCAGCCCCAGCATTTT
cdr3_aa: CASSRESNQPQHF

clone_size: NA
j_call: TRBJ1-4
v_call: TRBV6-5
d_call: TRBD1
cdr3_nt: TGTGCCAGCAGAGCCGGGACAGGGGTTGTAAAACTGTTTTTT
cdr3_aa: CASRAGTGVVKLFF

clone_size: NA
j_call: TRBJ1-5
v_call: TRBV5-5
d_call: TRBD1
cdr3_nt: TGTGCCAGCAGCTGGACGGACAGGGCGACGGGCAATCAGCCCCAGCATTTT
cdr3_aa: CASSWTDRATGNQPQHF

clone_size: NA
j_call: TRBJ1-5
v_call: TRBV29-1
d_call: NA
cdr3_nt: TGCAGCGCAAGTAACTCGGGTCAGCCCCAGCATTTT
cdr3_aa: CSASNSGQPQHF

clone_size: NA
j_call: TRBJ1-5
v_call: TRBV10-3
d_call: NA
cdr3_nt: TGTGCCATCAGTGACCCCCACTCGCCCCGGGAGGGGGGCGAGAGCAATCAGCCCCAGCATTTT
cdr3_aa: CAISDPHSPREGGESNQPQHF

clone_size: few
j_call: TRBJ2-1
v_call: TRBV7-9
d_call: TRBD2
cdr3_nt: TGTGCCAGCAGTCCCCGAGCGGGAGGAGTTCCGTCCTACAATGAGCAGTTCTTC
cdr3_aa: CASSPRAGGVPSYNEQFF

clone_size: NA
j_call: TRBJ1-4
v_call: TRBV3-1/TRBV3-2
d_call: NA
cdr3_nt: TGTGCCAGCAGCCGACAGCCCAGCTCGAAAAAACTGTTTTTT
cdr3_aa: CASSRQPSSKKLFF

clone_size: NA
j_call: TRBJ1-2
v_call: TRBV6-1
d_call: NA
cdr3_nt: TGTGCCAGCAGTGAACACCAGGGCTCGGATGGCTACACCTTC
cdr3_aa: CASSEHQGSDGYTF

clone_size: few
j_call: TRBJ2-1
v_call: TRBV19
d_call: TRBD2
cdr3_nt: TGTGCCAGTTCCCAGACTAGCGGCCACGCACAGGGGCAGTTCTTC
cdr3_aa: CASSQTSGHAQGQFF

clone_size: NA
j_call: TRBJ2-1
v_call: TRBV15
d_call: NA
cdr3_nt: TGTGCCACCAGCAGATCTGCCCTGACATCGAGCTCCTACAATGAGCAGTTCTTC
cdr3_aa: CATSRSALTSSSYNEQFF

clone_size: NA
j_call: TRBJ2-7
v_call: TRBV5-1
d_call: TRBD2
cdr3_nt: TGCGCCAGCAGCTTGGTCCCAGCGGGGGCCCTCTACGAGCAGTACTTC
cdr3_aa: CASSLVPAGALYEQYF

clone_size: NA
j_call: TRBJ1-4
v_call: TRBV28
d_call: TRBD1
cdr3_nt: TGTGCCAGCAGTTCCCCAGACAGGGTAACTAATGAAAAACTGTTTTTT
cdr3_aa: CASSSPDRVTNEKLFF

clone_size: NA
j_call: TRBJ2-3
v_call: TRBV7-9
d_call: NA
cdr3_nt: TGTGCCAGCAGCTTGAGATCAGATACGCAGTATTTT
cdr3_aa: CASSLRSDTQYF

clone_size: once
j_call: TRBJ2-7
v_call: TRBV25-1
d_call: NA
cdr3_nt: TGTGCCAGCAGTGAATTTGAGGGTTACGAGCAGTACTTC
cdr3_aa: CASSEFEGYEQYF

clone_size: NA
j_call: TRBJ2-1
v_call: TRBV12-3/TRBV12-4
d_call: NA
cdr3_nt: TGTGCCAGCGGGGGGGGCGTCTACAATGAGCAGTTCTTC
cdr3_aa: CASGGGVYNEQFF

clone_size: NA
j_call: TRBJ1-3
v_call: TRBV29-1
d_call: NA
cdr3_nt: TGCAGCGTAGATCAGGGTCTTGAAAACACCATATATTTT
cdr3_aa: CSVDQGLENTIYF

clone_size: NA
j_call: TRBJ2-7
v_call: TRBV7-8
d_call: TRBD2
cdr3_nt: TGTGCCAGCAGTACACTAGCGGGGATCCCCTACGAGCAGTACTTC
cdr3_aa: CASSTLAGIPYEQYF

clone_size: NA
j_call: TRBJ1-6
v_call: TRBV2
d_call: NA
cdr3_nt: TGTGCCTCTGCGGGCTCCTATAATTCACCCCTCCACTTT
cdr3_aa: CASAGSYNSPLHF

clone_size: NA
j_call: TRBJ2-5
v_call: TRBV5-1
d_call: TRBD1
cdr3_nt: TGCGCCAGCAGATTACAGGGGTCTCAAGAGACCCAGTACTTC
cdr3_aa: CASRLQGSQETQYF

clone_size: once
j_call: TRBJ2-3
v_call: TRBV5-4
d_call: NA
cdr3_nt: TGTGCCAGCAGCTTCTCTGCAGGGGAGAGGCGGACAGATACGCAGTATTTT
cdr3_aa: CASSFSAGERRTDTQYF

clone_size: NA
j_call: TRBJ2-1
v_call: TRBV5-1
d_call: TRBD1
cdr3_nt: TGCGCCAGCAGCTTACAGGGGGCCGGTTACAATGAGCAGTTCTTC
cdr3_aa: CASSLQGAGYNEQFF

clone_size: NA
j_call: TRBJ2-3
v_call: TRBV15
d_call: NA
cdr3_nt: TGTGCCTCGGGAAAGGGAGCCACACCAGATACGCAGTATTTT
cdr3_aa: CASGKGATPDTQYF

clone_size: few
j_call: TRBJ2-5
v_call: TRBV5-4
d_call: NA
cdr3_nt: TGTGCCAGCACCATTGGGTTGGGAGGTGAGACCCAGTACTTC
cdr3_aa: CASTIGLGGETQYF